The next 19 T cell receptor beta chains were all read from a single sample in a study of beta chain features in type 1 diabetes. Of the isolated RNA, all was reverse transcribed, and so the sequenced material was expressed TCRB transcripts. TCRdb's table, derived via immunoSEQ multiplex PCR, lists solely in-frame clones and lacks some. The sample includes about 260,000 clones, approximately 70% seen only once; the top ten take approximately 0.05%. Sequences were obtained from naive CD4+ T cells from blood. The source of these receptors is a man aged 25-45 years in good health.

The CDR3 spells CASSESRFSGSKNIQYF. The CDR3 DNA reads TGTGCCAGCAGTGAATCCCGGTTCAGCGGGAGCAAAAACATTCAGTACTTC. The chain employs TRBV2 and TRBJ2-4; the match to TRBD2 covers 8 bases. Germline trimming cut 2 bases from V and 3 bases from J; bases unmatched to any gene: 9. The germline CDR1 and CDR2 sequences are SNHLY and FYNNEI. The CDR3 extends over 17 amino acids.

The chain recombines TRBV6-5 with TRBJ2-1; 8 nucleotides agree with TRBD1. The germline gives CDR1 MNHEY, CDR2 SVGAGI. The CDR3 has 15 amino acids. V shed 5 bases, J shed 7 bases, and the junction held 10 bases outside the gene matches. The CDR3 DNA is TGTGCCAGCAGTACCAACGGACAGGGTTTGAATGAGCAGTTCTTC. Its protein is CASSTNGQGLNEQFF.

This clone was seen only a few times. This specimen includes other DNA sequences encoding the same CDR3. The chain joins TRBV20-1 to TRBJ2-5, with D hard to call. The CDR3 runs 11 residues. Germline CDR1 and CDR2: DFQATT and SNEGSKA (reference sequence). V lost 0 bases, J lost 5 bases, and 4 bases lay in between. This chain's CDR3 is CSARDRETQYF. The CDR3 DNA follows: TGCAGTGCTAGAGATCGGGAGACCCAGTACTTC.

The chain combines TRBV30 with TRBJ2-5; the match to TRBD2 covers 14 bases. V lost 0 bases and J lost 10; bases outside the gene matches: 7. The CDR3 totals 15 residues. From germline, CDR1 is GTSNPN and CDR2 SVGIG (reference sequence). This chain's CDR3 is CAWSVGGLAGEGQYF. Here the CDR3 DNA reads TGTGCCTGGAGTGTAGGGGGACTAGCGGGAGAGGGCCAGTACTTC. Full variable domain (outside the CDR3, taken from reference TRBV30 and TRBJ2-5): SQTIHQWPATLVQPVGSPLSLECTVEGTSNPNLYWYRQAAGRGLQLLFYSVGIGQISSEVPQNLSASRPQDRQFILSSKKLLLSDSGFYLCAWSVGGLAGEGQYFGPGTRLLVL.

This chain links TRBV12-5 with TRBJ1-1; D is uncertain. Trimming stripped 0 bases from V and 6 bases from J, with 8 bases between. The V gene's germline CDR1 is LGHNT and CDR2 FRNRAP. This CDR3 region has 13 residues. CDR3: CASGLVKNPEAFF. CDR3 in DNA: TGTGCTAGTGGTTTGGTCAAGAATCCTGAAGCTTTCTTT.

The rearrangement uses TRBV27 and TRBJ2-4; possibly TRBD1 for D (7 bases). Germline CDR1 is MNHEY and CDR2 is SMNVEV (reference sequence). The CDR3 runs to 14 residues. The V end was cut by 6 bases, the J end by 6 bases, with 15 bases between. The CDR3 sequence is CASRKTGTRNIQYF. In DNA, the CDR3 is TGTGCCAGCAGAAAGACAGGGACTCGAAACATTCAGTACTTC.

As for this clone: This sample includes further DNA sequences coding for the same CDR3. The CDR3 spells CSVSGIMNTEAFF. CDR3 DNA: TGCAGCGTTTCAGGTATCATGAACACTGAAGCTTTCTTT. V gene TRBV29-1 combines with J gene TRBJ1-1, with D uncertain. Trimming left V 5 bases short and J 0 bases short, with 10 bases between. Germline V CDR1 and CDR2: SQVTM, ANQGSEA. CDR3 length equals 13 residues.

The V and J genes are TRBV4-1 and TRBJ2-6; no reliable D call. The V end lost 4 bases, the J end lost 0 bases, and 7 bases lay between the germline ends. Germline V lookup: CDR1 MGHRA, CDR2 YSYEKL. This CDR3 region has 15 residues. CDR3 bases: TGCGCCAGCAGCCCGTCGAACTCTGGGGCCAACGTCCTGACTTTC. Translated: CASSPSNSGANVLTF.

The count of this clone is one. This chain connects TRBV29-1 to TRBJ2-3; D remains unclear. The V end lost 6 bases, the J end lost 2 bases, and 9 bases lay between the germline ends. The germline CDR1 and CDR2 sequences are SQVTM and ANQGSEA. The CDR3 is made up of 12 amino acids. CDR3 sequence (DNA): TGCAGCGTCGCCGGACCCACAGATACGCAGTATTTT. Its translation: CSVAGPTDTQYF.

The gene calls are TRBV7-8 and TRBJ2-2; 7 bases agree with TRBD1. CDR1 and CDR2 from the germline V gene are SGHVS and FQNEAQ. The CDR3 contains 14 residues. V lost 5 bases and J lost 7; bases outside the gene matches: 7. Here the CDR3 DNA reads TGTGCCAGCAGCCCCGGGACAGTCCACGGGGAGCTGTTTTTT. It codes for CASSPGTVHGELFF.

The J gene is TRBJ2-5, the V gene TRBV30; 13 nucleotides line up with TRBD2. V gave up 2 bases and J gave up 5 bases; unmatched junction bases: 8. The CDR3 is 16 residues long. Germline CDR1 reads GTSNPN; CDR2 reads SVGIG (reference sequence). Here the CDR3 reads CAWSPPGLAGSETQYF. The CDR3 DNA follows: TGTGCCTGGAGTCCCCCGGGACTAGCGGGGTCGGAGACCCAGTACTTC.

This chain links TRBV30 with TRBJ2-5, with D perhaps assigned TRBD1 or TRBD2 (5 bases each). Germline assignment: CDR1 GTSNPN and CDR2 SVGIG (reference sequence). V shed 5 bases and J shed 1 base, with 11 bases lying between them. The CDR3 contains 13 residues. Here the CDR3 reads CAWGGQRQETQYF. CDR3 in DNA: TGTGCCTGGGGAGGACAACGCCAAGAGACCCAGTACTTC.

CDR3 in DNA: TGCAGCGTTGACACACAGGGGACCCTCCTTGGCTACACCTTC. Protein: CSVDTQGTLLGYTF. The chain employs TRBV29-1 and TRBJ1-2, with 7 bases identical to TRBD1. The CDR3 contains 14 residues. The trim removed 3 bases at V and 7 bases at J, leaving 11 bases unmatched. Germline V gene sequence: CDR1 SQVTM, CDR2 ANQGSEA. Together with reference TRBV29-1 and TRBJ1-2, the CDR3 gives the full variable domain: SAVISQKPSRDICQRGTSLTIQCQVDSQVTMMFWYRQQPGQSLTLIATANQGSEATYESGFVIDKFPISRPNLTFSTLTVSNMSPEDSSIYLCSVDTQGTLLGYTFGSGTRLTVV.

This chain links TRBV25-1 with TRBJ1-1; D not certain. Trimming took 2 bases from V and 0 from J, leaving 4 bases between them. CDR1 and CDR2 (germline): MGHDK, SYGVNS. This CDR3 spans 13 amino acids. The CDR3 here is CASSEGLNTEAFF. The CDR3 nucleotides read TGTGCCAGCAGTGAAGGGCTGAACACTGAAGCTTTCTTT.

The chain has TRBV29-1 and TRBJ2-1; TRBD2 matches at 9 bases. The CDR3 extends over 14 amino acids. Germline CDR1 reads SQVTM; CDR2 reads ANQGSEA. The V segment lost 4 bases and the J segment 9 bases; nucleotides outside the gene matches: 10. CDR3 sequence (DNA): TGCAGCGTTGCCGGGACTAGCTTAACCGGTGAGCAGTTCTTC. Translated, it gives CSVAGTSLTGEQFF.

About this clone itself: Other nucleotide sequences in the sample specify the same CDR3. Written as DNA, the CDR3 is TGTGCCAGCAGCTTAAGGCTAGCGGGGACAGATACGCAGTATTTT. It codes for CASSLRLAGTDTQYF. This chain links TRBV7-2 with TRBJ2-3; the match to TRBD2 covers 9 bases. V lost 2 bases and J lost 3; bases outside the gene matches: 3. The CDR3 is made up of 15 amino acids. Germline lookup yields CDR1 SGHTA and CDR2 FQGNSA.

The CDR3 spells CAWNGGPGEQFF. DNA of the CDR3: TGTGCCTGGAATGGGGGGCCCGGTGAGCAGTTCTTC. The gene calls are TRBV30 and TRBJ2-1; D could derive from TRBD1 or TRBD2 (6 bases each). Trimming removed 4 bases at V and 9 bases at J, with 13 bases between. From germline, CDR1 is GTSNPN and CDR2 SVGIG (reference sequence). The CDR3 runs 12 residues.

A few counts support this clone. The chain joins TRBV29-1 to TRBJ2-2; no definite D call. The CDR3 spans 12 residues. Germline CDR1 reads SQVTM; CDR2 reads ANQGSEA. Trimming cost V 7 bases and J 7 bases, with 13 bases left between them. CDR3 coding DNA: TGCAGCGCGGCCCAGCAGGACGGGGAGCTGTTTTTT. It translates to CSAAQQDGELFF.

The V gene is TRBV7-2, the J gene TRBJ2-7; D gene ambiguous. The V gene lost 5 bases and the J gene lost 2 bases, with 13 bases spanning the gap. Germline CDR1 reads SGHTA; CDR2 reads FQGNSA. There are 14 residues in the CDR3. The CDR3 nucleotides read TGTGCCAGCAGCGACCCCGGTCCTACCTACGAGCAGTACTTC. Protein product: CASSDPGPTYEQYF.